These 31 T cell receptor beta chains share one sample of origin, sequenced in a study of shared clonotypes between healthy human individuals (dated by TCRdb to about 2020). The library was generated by the immunoSEQ multiplex PCR assay. Here the immuneACCESS table is served through TCRdb, limited to in-frame sequences with V and J called. Missing clones are a known gap in these copies; in checked studies unresolved V genes cover under half, and the rest lacks a known reason. Within this sample are millions of clones, with approximately 94% of them counted one time only. The ten most abundant clones make up approximately 1.7% of the sample. For the CD8 naive samples, CD45RO-negative cells were positively selected for CCR7, yielding a CD45RA+CCR7+ population from which TemRA cells were excluded. The sample was naive CD8+ T cells from PBMCs. The sample's cell subset or site label, in plain terms: CD45RA+CCR7+. These receptors originate from a man aged 18 to 29 in good health. Some clones in this sample may be carry-over from other donors' samples.

The gene calls are TRBV28 and TRBJ2-3; 12 bases match TRBD2. Per germline, CDR1 MDHEN and CDR2 SYDVKM. The V and J ends lost 5 bases and 7 bases, in that order; junction bases with no gene match: 10. The length of the CDR3 is 16 residues. CDR3 nucleotide sequence: TGTGCCAGCAGTGAGCGGACTAGCGGGACATTTAATACGCAGTATTTT. The encoded protein is CASSERTSGTFNTQYF.

V and J are TRBV7-8 and TRBJ1-1; weak D call: TRBD1 (5 bases). CDR3 size: 13 residues. V shed 1 base and J shed 8 bases, with 11 bases lying between them. Per germline, CDR1 SGHVS and CDR2 FQNEAQ. The CDR3 loop reads CASSLGGRREAFF. The CDR3 region has the DNA TGTGCCAGCAGCTTAGGGGGCCGTAGGGAAGCTTTCTTT.

In regard to this clone: This same CDR3 is encoded by further DNA sequences in the sample. DNA for the CDR3: TGTGCCAGCAGTTTACGACTAGCGGGCGGGGAGCTGTTTTTT. It is translated as CASSLRLAGGELFF. The V gene is TRBV28, the J gene TRBJ2-2, with 10 bases that match TRBD2. This CDR3 comprises 14 residues. With V trimmed by 2 bases and J by 7 bases, 1 base remained unmatched. The germline gives CDR1 MDHEN, CDR2 SYDVKM.

The rearrangement joins TRBV27 to TRBJ1-5; no reliable D call. The CDR3 sequence is 14 residues long. The V end lost 5 bases, the J end lost 3 bases, and 11 bases lay between the germline ends. Germline V gene sequence: CDR1 MNHEY, CDR2 SMNVEV (reference sequence). The CDR3 region has the DNA TGTGCCAGCAGTCAAGGTGGGCTCAATCAGCCCCAGCATTTT. Protein: CASSQGGLNQPQHF.

This CDR3 reads CASSTSGQSTDTQYF. CDR3 DNA: TGTGCCAGCAGCACGTCGGGACAGTCAACAGATACGCAGTATTTT. V is TRBV27 and J is TRBJ2-3, with 7 bases lining up with TRBD1. In germline, CDR1 is MNHEY, CDR2 SMNVEV (reference sequence). This CDR3 has 15 residues. V shed 6 bases and J 3 bases; nucleotides not matched to a gene: 9.

As concerns this clone: Other DNA sequences in this specimen translate into the identical CDR3. This chain joins TRBV30 and TRBJ2-7; D might be TRBD1 (6 bases). V lost 0 bases and J lost 3, with 6 bases in between. The CDR3 totals 12 residues. The germline gives CDR1 GTSNPN, CDR2 SVGIG (reference sequence). The CDR3, as DNA: TGTGCCTGGAGTGTGGACAGCTACGAGCAGTACTTC. Residues: CAWSVDSYEQYF. Full variable domain (missing parts from reference TRBV30 and TRBJ2-7): SQTIHQWPATLVQPVGSPLSLECTVEGTSNPNLYWYRQAAGRGLQLLFYSVGIGQISSEVPQNLSASRPQDRQFILSSKKLLLSDSGFYLCAWSVDSYEQYFGPGTRLTVT.

As DNA, the CDR3 is TGCGCCAGCAGCTTGGAGACTGGTTGGGGCTACACCTTC. It yields the protein CASSLETGWGYTF. The V gene is TRBV5-1, the J gene TRBJ1-2; D unclear. V lost 0 bases and J lost 8, with 11 bases in between. Germline V CDR1 and CDR2: SGHRS, YFSETQ. CDR3 length: 13 amino acids.

Only one count was recorded for this clone. The rearrangement links TRBV9 to TRBJ1-4; TRBD1 aligns across 8 bases. The CDR3 is 14 amino acids. Per the germline V gene, CDR1 is SGDLS and CDR2 is YYNGEE. J was trimmed by 10 bases and V by 0 bases; bases with no gene match: 5. CDR3 sequence (DNA): TGTGCCAGCAGCGTAGAACAGGGGGATGGAAAACTGTTTTTT. Translated, it gives CASSVEQGDGKLFF.

V is TRBV4-2 and J is TRBJ2-1; D is unclear. The CDR3 sequence is 19 residues long. Germline V gene sequence: CDR1 LGHNA, CDR2 YNFKEQ. V was pared by 1 base and J by 1 base, with 20 bases between. The CDR3 sequence is CASSQVLSSSSFSYNEQFF. The DNA of the CDR3 is TGTGCCAGCAGCCAAGTCCTCTCTTCTAGTTCGTTTTCCTACAATGAGCAGTTCTTC.

V is TRBV9 and J is TRBJ2-3; D is uncertain. This CDR3 is 16 amino acids long. V dropped 3 bases and J dropped 1 base, with 15 bases sitting between them. Per germline, CDR1 SGDLS and CDR2 YYNGEE. The CDR3 is CASSAYGGRGTDTQYF. The CDR3 DNA follows: TGTGCCAGCAGCGCGTATGGTGGTCGGGGCACAGATACGCAGTATTTT.

The chain links TRBV10-3 to TRBJ2-5; D could derive from TRBD1 or TRBD2 (5 bases each). The CDR3 consists of 15 residues. Deletions cut 4 bases from V and 2 bases from J, with 14 bases between. Germline V CDR1 and CDR2: ENHRY, SYGVKD. CDR3 protein: CAISGRLTEQETQYF. In nucleotides, the CDR3 is TGTGCCATCAGTGGGAGGCTGACAGAACAAGAGACCCAGTACTTC.

The chain couples TRBV2 to TRBJ1-1, with D hard to call. The CDR3 length is 15 residues. Germline V lookup: CDR1 SNHLY, CDR2 FYNNEI. Trimming shortened V by 1 base and J by 5 bases, and 14 bases separated the two germline ends. The CDR3 is CASSEGGLLETEAFF. In nucleotides, the CDR3 is TGTGCCAGCAGTGAAGGTGGGCTTTTGGAGACTGAAGCTTTCTTT.

CDR3 sequence reads: CAISGPAETQYF. The CDR3 DNA reads as TGTGCCATCAGCGGCCCGGCGGAGACCCAGTACTTC. The chain has TRBV10-3 and TRBJ2-5; D is undetermined. CDR3 length: 12 residues. Germline-derived CDR1 and CDR2 are ENHRY and SYGVKD. V dropped 6 bases and J dropped 5 bases, with 10 bases sitting between them.

The V and J genes are TRBV5-1 and TRBJ2-3, with 9 bases that match TRBD1. In germline, CDR1 is SGHRS, CDR2 YFSETQ. The ends lost 9 bases at V and 4 bases at J; junction bases unmatched: 6. The CDR3 runs 13 residues. CDR3 residues: CATPGQGADTQYF. CDR3 bases: TGCGCCACCCCGGGACAGGGTGCAGATACGCAGTATTTT.

The chain carries TRBV7-9 and TRBJ2-1, with 7 bases matching TRBD2. Germline V CDR1 and CDR2: SEHNR, FQNEAQ (reference sequence). This CDR3 spans 15 amino acids. V dropped 3 bases and J dropped 1; count of bases not matched to a gene: 3. The DNA of the CDR3 is TGTGCCAGCAGCTTGGAGCGGGGATCCTACAATGAGCAGTTCTTC. Translated: CASSLERGSYNEQFF.

This clone is a singleton in its sample. The rearrangement joins TRBV10-3 to TRBJ2-7; D ambiguous. The CDR3 is 14 residues long. CDR1 and CDR2 from the germline V gene are ENHRY and SYGVKD. The ends were cut back, 3 bases at V and 2 bases at J, with 11 bases in the middle. CDR3 residues: CAISDVPPTYEQYF. For the CDR3, the DNA is TGTGCCATCAGTGATGTTCCACCTACCTACGAGCAGTACTTC.

The chain recombines TRBV14 with TRBJ2-1; D gene unclear. The CDR3 extends over 12 amino acids. Germline-derived CDR1 and CDR2 are SGHDN and FVKESK. V lost 4 bases, J lost 5 bases, and 6 bases lay in between. The chain's CDR3 is CASSPWDNEQFF. The CDR3 nucleotides read TGTGCCAGCAGCCCATGGGACAATGAGCAGTTCTTC.

The chain recombines TRBV4-3 with TRBJ1-1; perhaps TRBD1 as D (5 bases). This CDR3 region has 14 residues. The ends were cut back, 5 bases at V and 0 bases at J, with 10 bases in the middle. Germline V gene data show CDR1 as LGHNA and CDR2 as YSLEER. This chain's CDR3 is CASSGGILNTEAFF. For the CDR3, the DNA is TGCGCCAGCAGCGGGGGGATCCTGAACACTGAAGCTTTCTTT.

This chain uses TRBV28 with TRBJ1-1; D may be TRBD1 (6 bases). Germline V gene sequence: CDR1 MDHEN, CDR2 SYDVKM. The CDR3 runs to 15 residues. Trimming removed 5 bases at V and 4 bases at J, with 17 bases between. This chain's CDR3 is CASSLLSTGPTEAFF. The CDR3 DNA follows: TGTGCCAGCAGTCTCCTATCGACAGGCCCCACTGAAGCTTTCTTT. The whole variable domain, remainder taken from reference TRBV28 and TRBJ1-1, is DVKVTQSSRYLVKRTGEKVFLECVQDMDHENMFWYRQDPGLGLRLIYFSYDVKMKEKGDIPEGYSVSREKKERFSLILESASTNQTSMYLCASSLLSTGPTEAFFGQGTRLTVV.

The chain uses TRBV2 and TRBJ2-2; perhaps TRBD2 as D (6 bases). Germline V gives CDR1 SNHLY, CDR2 FYNNEI. The CDR3 sequence is 15 residues long. Trimming cost V 4 bases and J 0 bases, with 9 bases left between them. CDR3: CASSGASANTGELFF. The CDR3 DNA reads as TGTGCCAGCAGTGGGGCTAGCGCGAACACCGGGGAGCTGTTTTTT.

The chain has TRBV29-1 and TRBJ2-7, with TRBD1 matching over 9 bases. CDR1 and CDR2 from the germline V gene are SQVTM and ANQGSEA. The CDR3 runs to 12 residues. V lost 7 bases to trimming and J lost 1 base; unmatched junction nucleotides: 2. CDR3 bases: TGCAGCGGAGGACAGGGGTCCTACGAGCAGTACTTC. Protein product: CSGGQGSYEQYF.

The rearrangement links TRBV7-6 to TRBJ1-5; 7 bases agree with TRBD1. The V gene's germline CDR1 is SGHVS and CDR2 FNYEAQ. The CDR3 has 16 amino acids. Unmatched junction bases numbered 7, after V lost 5 bases and J lost 0 bases. Here the CDR3 reads CASSLGTVYSNQPQHF. CDR3 nucleotides: TGTGCCAGCAGCCTGGGGACAGTTTATAGCAATCAGCCCCAGCATTTT. Combining the CDR3 with reference TRBV7-6 and TRBJ1-5 gives the whole variable domain GAGVSQSPRYKVTKRGQDVALRCDPISGHVSLYWYRQALGQGPEFLTYFNYEAQQDKSGLPNDRFSAERPEGSISTLTIQRTEQRDSAMYRCASSLGTVYSNQPQHFGDGTRLSIL.

This clone appeared a single time. The chain is built from TRBV4-3 and TRBJ2-7; 7 bases map to TRBD2. Per germline, CDR1 LGHNA and CDR2 YSLEER. V lost 1 base to trimming and J lost 6 bases; unmatched junction nucleotides: 12. The CDR3 has 16 residues. CDR3 sequence reads: CASSQVWGGARSEQYF. The CDR3 nucleotides read TGCGCCAGCAGCCAAGTATGGGGGGGAGCCAGGAGCGAGCAGTACTTC.

Turning to this clone: The same CDR3 can be traced to other DNA sequences in this sample. The chain joins TRBV9 to TRBJ2-1, with a possible D match to TRBD2 (6 bases). Trimming took 3 bases from V and 7 from J, leaving 11 bases between them. Germline V gene sequence: CDR1 SGDLS, CDR2 YYNGEE. CDR3 size: 13 residues. The CDR3: CASSAAGRNEQFF. For the CDR3, the DNA is TGTGCCAGCAGCGCCGCGGGAAGAAATGAGCAGTTCTTC.

The chain carries TRBV28 and TRBJ2-7; 9 bases map to TRBD1. Germline CDR1 and CDR2: MDHEN and SYDVKM. The CDR3 is 15 amino acids. Unmatched junction bases numbered 9, after V lost 2 bases and J lost 7 bases. CDR3 coding DNA: TGTGCCAGCAGTTTAGGACAGGGGACCACCGCTGAGCAGTACTTC. This gives the protein CASSLGQGTTAEQYF.

This rearrangement joins TRBV15 to TRBJ2-7; a possible D gene is TRBD1 (6 bases). Germline loops: CDR1 LNHNV, CDR2 YYDKDF (reference sequence). The CDR3 is made up of 15 amino acids. The ends were cut back, 0 bases at V and 4 bases at J, with 13 bases in the middle. This chain's CDR3 is CATSRDRGTGYEQYF. The CDR3 DNA follows: TGTGCCACCAGCAGAGATCGGGGAACAGGGTACGAGCAGTACTTC.

The chain joins TRBV29-1 to TRBJ1-4; TRBD1 aligns across 7 bases. The germline CDR1 and CDR2 sequences are SQVTM and ANQGSEA. The CDR3 is 14 residues long. V dropped 3 bases and J dropped 5; count of bases not matched to a gene: 6. The DNA of the CDR3 is TGCAGCGTTGACGGCGGGACAGACAATGAAAAACTGTTTTTT. Amino acid sequence: CSVDGGTDNEKLFF.

The chain recombines TRBV7-6 with TRBJ2-1; a weak D match, TRBD1 (5 bases). Per germline, CDR1 SGHVS and CDR2 FNYEAQ. This CDR3 is built from 14 residues. V was cut by 6 bases and J by 0 bases, with 9 bases left in between. The CDR3 is CASSYRSSYNEQFF. In DNA, the CDR3 is TGTGCCAGCAGTTACAGGAGCTCCTACAATGAGCAGTTCTTC.

This clone has only a few counts. The V and J genes are TRBV7-9 and TRBJ1-1; maybe TRBD1 (5 bases). The CDR3 runs to 15 residues. Germline CDR1 reads SEHNR; CDR2 reads FQNEAQ (reference sequence). Trimming removed 5 bases at V and 5 bases at J, with 18 bases between. The CDR3 region is CASSIPPVGGTEAFF. In nucleotides, the CDR3 is TGTGCCAGCAGCATACCTCCGGTTGGGGGGACTGAAGCTTTCTTT.

This chain joins TRBV19 and TRBJ2-1; D unclear. Trimming left V 4 bases short and J 6 bases short, with 10 bases between. The CDR3 extends over 13 amino acids. From germline, CDR1 is LNHDA and CDR2 SQIVND (reference sequence). Here the CDR3 DNA reads TGTGCCAGTAGTAGCCTATCCCTCAATGAGCAGTTCTTC. Its protein product is CASSSLSLNEQFF.

About this clone itself: The same CDR3 arises from other DNA sequences in this sample as well. This chain joins TRBV15 and TRBJ1-1; D is uncertain. Trimming stripped 5 bases from V and 0 bases from J, with 10 bases between. Germline V gene lookup returns CDR1 LNHNV and CDR2 YYDKDF (reference sequence). The CDR3 is made up of 14 amino acids. CDR3 in DNA: TGTGCCACCAGCCGAGGCGGAATGAACACTGAAGCTTTCTTT. The encoded protein is CATSRGGMNTEAFF.